A selection of T cell receptor beta chains follows, all from one sample in a study of blood T cell repertoires in COVID-19. This table comes from immunoSEQ multiplex PCR, and its TCRdb copy is limited to in-frame clones, with some not included. Of tens of thousands of clones in the sample, around 90% were seen once. Sequencing input: peripheral blood. All receptors come from a human donor in a cohort sampled during active COVID-19. CDR3s include the opening cysteine and the closing phenylalanine or tryptophan. Fields, in order: J gene, clone size, V gene, D gene, CDR3 protein, CDR3 DNA. D genes are given only for firm matches. Part of the rows lack a size; the others show once, few, many or a class for expanded clones.

>TRBJ1-2|.|TRBV6-5|.
CASRGMRQLHGYTF
TGTGCCAGCAGGGGAATGCGACAGCTTCATGGCTACACCTTC
>TRBJ2-2|.|TRBV28|TRBD2
CASSRRRSGGTGELFF
TGTGCCAGCAGCCGTCGGCGTAGCGGGGGTACCGGGGAGCTGTTTTTT
>TRBJ2-5|.|TRBV24-1|TRBD2
CATSDPSGRGKETQYF
TGTGCCACCAGTGACCCTAGCGGGAGGGGAAAAGAGACCCAGTACTTC
>TRBJ2-2|.|TRBV5-6|.
CASSLRVQGGELFF
TGTGCCAGCAGCTTGAGGGTACAGGGTGGGGAGCTGTTTTTT
>TRBJ2-3|.|TRBV10-2|TRBD2
CASSADGRADTQYF
TGCGCCAGCAGTGCGGACGGGAGGGCAGATACGCAGTATTTT
>TRBJ1-5|.|TRBV6-5|.
CASNLGALDQPQHF
TGTGCCAGCAATCTGGGGGCTCTTGATCAGCCCCAGCATTTT
>TRBJ1-5|.|TRBV6-5|.
CASSLRQGLQPQHF
TGTGCCAGCAGTTTACGGCAGGGGCTTCAGCCCCAGCATTTT
>TRBJ2-6|.|TRBV30|.
CALWRTEQYSGANVLTF
TGTGCCTTATGGAGGACGGAACAGTACTCTGGGGCCAACGTCCTGACTTTC
>TRBJ1-1|few|TRBV10-1|TRBD1
CASSGRGPTEAFF
TGCGCCAGCAGTGGAAGGGGGCCAACTGAAGCTTTCTTT
>TRBJ2-1|.|TRBV11-2|.
CASSLEGRNQQFF
TGTGCCAGCAGCTTAGAGGGCAGGAACCAGCAGTTCTTC
>TRBJ2-3|.|TRBV3-1/TRBV3-2|TRBD2
CASSETSGSADTQYF
TGTGCCAGCAGCGAGACTAGCGGGAGTGCAGATACGCAGTATTTT
>TRBJ2-2|.|TRBV10-3|TRBD2
CAISELAGPNTGELFF
TGTGCCATCAGTGAACTAGCGGGCCCGAACACCGGGGAGCTGTTTTTT
>TRBJ2-7|.|TRBV19|.
CASSIFGGAKNEQYF
TGTGCCAGTAGTATTTTCGGTGGGGCCAAGAACGAGCAGTACTTC
>TRBJ2-7|.|TRBV7-9|.
CASSLLVPHQAYEQYF
TGTGCCAGCAGCTTACTTGTCCCTCACCAGGCCTACGAGCAGTACTTC
>TRBJ1-2|.|TRBV5-6|.
CASSGGPASAYGYTF
TGTGCCAGCAGCGGAGGGCCGGCAAGTGCCTATGGCTACACCTTC
>TRBJ1-1|.|TRBV5-6|.
CASSLDRGTGNTEAFF
TGTGCCAGCAGCTTGGACCGCGGCACTGGGAACACTGAAGCTTTCTTT
>TRBJ1-1|few|TRBV6-5|.
CASRRENTEAFF
TGTGCCAGCAGACGGGAGAACACTGAAGCTTTCTTT
>TRBJ2-1|.|TRBV2|TRBD2
CASRPHPSGVNNEQFF
TGTGCCAGCAGGCCTCATCCTAGCGGGGTCAACAATGAGCAGTTCTTC
>TRBJ2-1|.|TRBV9|.
CASSVDGGALPYNEQFF
TGTGCCAGCAGCGTAGACGGTGGGGCCCTCCCCTACAATGAGCAGTTCTTC
>TRBJ2-1|.|TRBV2|TRBD2
CASRRAGLAGSYNEQFF
TGTGCCAGCAGGAGAGCGGGACTAGCGGGGAGCTACAATGAGCAGTTCTTC
>TRBJ2-6|.|TRBV18|.
CASSPPGSSGANVLTF
TGTGCCAGCTCACCACCGGGCAGCTCTGGGGCCAACGTCCTGACTTTC
>TRBJ2-1|.|TRBV21-1|.
CASSKSPFGGRRRHEQFF
TGTGCCAGCAGCAAAAGCCCCTTCGGCGGGAGGCGACGTCATGAGCAGTTCTTC
>TRBJ2-1|once|TRBV5-1|TRBD2
CASSPLGTSRYNEQFF
TGCGCCAGCAGCCCGCTAGGGACTAGCAGGTACAATGAGCAGTTCTTC
>TRBJ2-7|.|TRBV9|.
CASSAQGAAYYEQYF
TGTGCCAGCAGCGCTCAAGGCGCGGCCTACTACGAGCAGTACTTC
>TRBJ1-1|.|TRBV11-2|.
CASSLRSGQSTNTEAFF
TGTGCCAGCAGCTTGAGGTCCGGACAGTCCACTAACACTGAAGCTTTCTTT
>TRBJ2-7|.|TRBV7-6|TRBD2
CASSLTGGPRNEQYF
TGTGCCAGCAGCTTAACGGGAGGGCCGAGGAACGAGCAGTACTTC
>TRBJ2-3|.|TRBV9|TRBD2
CASSKGLAGGETQYF
TGTGCCAGCAGCAAGGGACTAGCGGGAGGAGAGACGCAGTATTTT
>TRBJ2-7|once|TRBV27|.
CASSPRSAFNYEQYF
TGTGCCAGCAGCCCAAGGAGCGCGTTTAACTACGAGCAGTACTTC
>TRBJ2-3|few|TRBV6-4|TRBD1
CASSDGTGGRDTQYF
TGTGCCAGCAGTGACGGGACAGGGGGCCGAGATACGCAGTATTTT
>TRBJ2-7|few|TRBV28|TRBD1
CASSKPGQGLDEQYF
TGTGCCAGCAGTAAACCGGGACAGGGTCTGGACGAGCAGTACTTC
>TRBJ2-5|.|TRBV15|TRBD1
CATSRDIGQGGTQYF
TGTGCCACCAGCAGAGATATCGGACAGGGAGGGACCCAGTACTTC
>TRBJ2-7|.|TRBV7-2|.
CASSPKVLFGEEQYF
TGTGCCAGCAGCCCCAAGGTGCTTTTTGGGGAGGAGCAGTACTTC
>TRBJ2-3|few|TRBV5-1|TRBD2
CASQLAGGSTDTQYF
TGCGCCAGTCAGCTAGCGGGAGGAAGCACAGATACGCAGTATTTT
>TRBJ1-1|.|TRBV13|.
CASSSQGGGAEAFF
TGTGCCAGCAGCTCTCAAGGGGGTGGGGCTGAAGCTTTCTTT
>TRBJ2-5|.|TRBV5-4|TRBD1
CASSRRDRGPETQYF
TGTGCCAGCAGCCGCCGGGACAGGGGGCCCGAGACCCAGTACTTC
>TRBJ2-5|.|TRBV13|.
CASSLRGSRETQYF
TGTGCCAGCAGCTTACGGGGGTCTAGGGAGACCCAGTACTTC
>TRBJ1-2|.|TRBV28|TRBD1
CASSFGQDINYGYTF
TGTGCCAGCAGTTTTGGACAGGACATTAACTATGGCTACACCTTC
>TRBJ2-5|.|TRBV5-1|TRBD1
CASSAGTGGGRYQETQYF
TGCGCCAGCAGCGCCGGGACAGGGGGCGGAAGGTACCAAGAGACCCAGTACTTC
>TRBJ1-6|.|TRBV5-4|.
CASSLDRTPLHF
TGTGCCAGCAGCTTGGACAGGACCCCCCTCCACTTT
>TRBJ2-1|.|TRBV19|TRBD2
CASSRLAGRNNEQFF
TGTGCCAGTAGCCGACTAGCGGGTAGGAACAATGAGCAGTTCTTC
>TRBJ2-1|.|TRBV7-3|TRBD1
CASSTGTGSYNEQFF
TGTGCCAGCAGCACCGGGACAGGGTCTTACAATGAGCAGTTCTTC
>TRBJ2-7|.|TRBV5-4|TRBD1
CASSPGGLGSYEQYF
TGTGCCAGCAGTCCAGGGGGCTTGGGGTCCTACGAGCAGTACTTC
>TRBJ2-1|.|TRBV27|.
CASSWGPPNEQFF
TGTGCCAGCAGTTGGGGGCCCCCCAATGAGCAGTTCTTC
>TRBJ1-1|once|TRBV27|TRBD1
CASSPRTGMNTEAFF
TGTGCCAGCAGTCCGCGGACAGGGATGAACACTGAAGCTTTCTTT
>TRBJ1-6|.|TRBV3-1/TRBV3-2|TRBD1
CASSSGTGSNSPLHF
TGTGCCAGCAGCTCCGGGACAGGGTCTAATTCACCCCTCCACTTT
>TRBJ1-1|.|TRBV5-1|.
CASSLAGQGETFF
TGCGCCAGCAGCTTGGCCGGTCAGGGTGAGACTTTCTTT
>TRBJ2-5|.|TRBV27|.
CASSLWPLQETQYF
TGTGCCAGCAGTTTATGGCCCCTCCAAGAGACCCAGTACTTC
>TRBJ1-4|once|TRBV6-5|.
CASSGGRGGEKLFF
TGTGCCAGCAGCGGAGGCAGGGGTGGTGAAAAACTGTTTTTT
>TRBJ2-1|.|TRBV29-1|TRBD1
CSVATGTGGVEQFF
TGCAGCGTTGCCACCGGGACAGGGGGGGTTGAGCAGTTCTTC
>TRBJ1-1|few|TRBV19|TRBD1
CASSIATGGSEAFF
TGTGCCAGTAGTATAGCAACAGGGGGCTCTGAAGCTTTCTTT